Listed below are T cell receptor beta chains from one sample, sequenced in a study of shared clonotypes between healthy human individuals. Measured with immunoSEQ multiplex PCR; TCRdb has only the in-frame clones, and not every one. The table shows over a million clones, with about four fifths occurring only once. The sequencing input was memory CD4+ T cells from PBMCs. All receptors derive from a man younger than 30 in good health. Some clones in this sample may be carry-over from other donors' samples. CDR3s include the opening cysteine and the closing phenylalanine or tryptophan. A D gene is named only where the DNA matches it firmly. Not all rows give a size; the values are once, few, many and, for expanded clones, a class.

V gene	J gene	D gene	clone size	CDR3 protein	CDR3 DNA
TRBV6-5	TRBJ1-2	TRBD1	NA	CASSTTGNGYTF	TGTGCCAGCAGTACGACAGGGAATGGCTACACCTTC
TRBV28	TRBJ1-2	NA	NA	CASSSPTGMVYGYTF	TGTGCCAGCAGTTCACCGACAGGAATGGTCTATGGCTACACCTTC
TRBV5-1	TRBJ1-1	NA	NA	CASSLARDIHTEAFF	TGCGCCAGCAGCTTGGCCAGGGATATCCACACTGAAGCTTTCTTT
TRBV5-4	TRBJ1-2	NA	NA	CASSEGANYGYTF	TGTGCCAGCAGCGAGGGGGCTAACTATGGCTACACCTTC
TRBV7-2	TRBJ1-2	TRBD1	NA	CASSPRDRDGYTF	TGTGCCAGCAGCCCCCGGGACAGAGACGGCTACACCTTC
TRBV5-1	TRBJ2-2	NA	NA	CASSQAPGLKIGELFF	TGCGCCAGCAGCCAGGCTCCGGGACTCAAGATCGGGGAGCTGTTTTTT
TRBV5-6	TRBJ1-2	NA	NA	CASSLGQDNGYTF	TGTGCCAGCAGCTTGGGTCAGGACAATGGCTACACCTTC
TRBV30	TRBJ1-4	TRBD1	NA	CAWSHSGTGIEKLFF	TGTGCCTGGAGTCACTCCGGGACAGGGATTGAAAAACTGTTTTTT
TRBV27	TRBJ2-1	NA	NA	CASSLSWGTNPYNEQFF	TGTGCCAGCAGTTTATCTTGGGGGACCAACCCTTACAATGAGCAGTTCTTC
TRBV4-3	TRBJ2-1	NA	NA	CASSQDPLAQVGFF	TGCGCCAGCAGCCAAGACCCTCTAGCCCAAGTTGGGTTCTTC
TRBV5-1	TRBJ2-7	NA	NA	CASSPRPGSRYEQYF	TGCGCCAGCAGTCCCCGACCGGGGTCGCGGTACGAGCAGTACTTC
TRBV28	TRBJ1-5	NA	NA	CASSFQQGRGIQPQHF	TGTGCCAGCAGTTTTCAGCAGGGCAGGGGCATTCAGCCCCAGCATTTT
TRBV19	TRBJ2-7	NA	NA	CASSILGEQYF	TGTGCCAGTAGTATTCTTGGAGAGCAGTACTTC
TRBV28	TRBJ1-3	NA	NA	CASSLSGNTIYF	TGTGCCAGCAGTCTCTCTGGAAACACCATATATTTT
TRBV6-5	TRBJ2-2	NA	NA	CASSYDRWSPGELFF	TGTGCCAGCAGTTACGACCGGTGGAGCCCCGGGGAGCTGTTTTTT
TRBV5-4	TRBJ1-1	NA	NA	CASSLDGTRARTEAFF	TGTGCCAGCAGCTTGGACGGGACAAGGGCTCGCACTGAAGCTTTCTTT
TRBV28	TRBJ1-1	NA	NA	CASSFPLVGPDRSTEAFF	TGTGCCAGCAGTTTCCCCCTCGTTGGACCGGATCGAAGCACTGAAGCTTTCTTT
TRBV11-3	TRBJ2-7	NA	NA	CASSLLGATDEQYF	TGTGCCAGCAGCCTCTTGGGGGCGACGGACGAGCAGTACTTC
TRBV14	TRBJ2-3	TRBD2	NA	CASSAWLAGPTDTQYF	TGTGCCAGCAGCGCCTGGCTAGCGGGACCCACAGATACGCAGTATTTT
TRBV27	TRBJ2-7	NA	NA	CASSAMKWGSGYEQYF	TGTGCCAGCAGCGCGATGAAGTGGGGGAGTGGGTACGAGCAGTACTTC
TRBV2	TRBJ2-3	TRBD1	NA	CASRVQGAFDTQYF	TGTGCCAGCAGGGTTCAGGGGGCATTCGATACGCAGTATTTT
TRBV7-2	TRBJ2-2	TRBD1	NA	CASSFRGGAGTGELFF	TGTGCCAGCAGCTTTCGAGGGGGCGCGGGCACCGGGGAGCTGTTTTTT
TRBV5-1	TRBJ1-1	NA	NA	CASSLEAQVRAFF	TGCGCCAGCAGCTTGGAAGCTCAGGTAAGAGCTTTCTTT
TRBV21-1	TRBJ2-3	NA	NA	CASNREPDTQYF	TGTGCCAGCAATCGGGAGCCAGATACGCAGTATTTT
TRBV5-6	TRBJ2-5	NA	NA	CASSLLEGYQETQYF	TGTGCCAGCAGCCTCCTAGAGGGGTACCAAGAGACCCAGTACTTC
TRBV2	TRBJ1-5	TRBD1	NA	CASSEFKAGGHNQPQHF	TGTGCCAGCAGTGAGTTTAAGGCAGGGGGGCACAATCAGCCCCAGCATTTT
TRBV9	TRBJ2-6	NA	NA	CASSVARASGANVLTF	TGTGCCAGCAGCGTAGCGAGGGCTTCTGGGGCCAACGTCCTGACTTTC
TRBV4-1	TRBJ2-5	NA	NA	CASSLVPVETQYF	TGCGCCAGCAGCCTCGTGCCCGTAGAGACCCAGTACTTC
TRBV5-1	TRBJ1-1	NA	NA	CASSVGDRMNTEAFF	TGCGCCAGCAGCGTGGGAGACAGAATGAACACTGAAGCTTTCTTT
TRBV4-3	TRBJ2-3	TRBD2	NA	CASSQATSGPTDTQYF	TGCGCCAGCAGCCAGGCGACTAGCGGGCCCACAGATACGCAGTATTTT
TRBV7-9	TRBJ1-5	NA	NA	CASSLGVGNSNQPQHF	TGTGCCAGCAGCCTAGGGGTGGGTAATAGCAATCAGCCCCAGCATTTT
TRBV11-2	TRBJ2-3	TRBD1	NA	CASSRANRQGMGTDTQYF	TGTGCCAGCAGCCGCGCCAACCGACAGGGGATGGGCACAGATACGCAGTATTTT
TRBV5-1	TRBJ2-1	TRBD1	NA	CASSRQGALNSHEQFF	TGCGCCAGCAGCCGACAGGGGGCCCTTAATTCTCATGAGCAGTTCTTC
TRBV28	TRBJ1-5	TRBD1	NA	CASSLPGQGGQPQHF	TGTGCCAGCAGTTTACCGGGACAGGGAGGTCAGCCCCAGCATTTT
TRBV18	TRBJ1-3	TRBD1	NA	CASSPTGDTGNTIYF	TGTGCCAGCTCACCTACAGGGGACACTGGAAACACCATATATTTT
TRBV7-2	TRBJ1-1	NA	NA	CASSLARGTEAFF	TGTGCCAGCAGCTTAGCAAGGGGGACTGAAGCTTTCTTT
TRBV19	TRBJ2-1	TRBD1	NA	CASSMSGQVFNEQFF	TGTGCCAGTAGTATGTCGGGACAGGTCTTCAATGAGCAGTTCTTC
TRBV30	TRBJ2-3	NA	NA	CAWGAERTGRSVGATQYF	TGTGCCTGGGGGGCGGAGCGCACAGGAAGATCAGTGGGGGCTACGCAGTATTTT
TRBV5-5	TRBJ2-7	TRBD1	NA	CASSLEPTGALYEQYF	TGTGCCAGCAGCTTGGAACCGACAGGGGCCCTTTACGAGCAGTACTTC
TRBV18	TRBJ2-2	NA	NA	CASSPDQGGGELFF	TGTGCCAGCTCACCGGACCAAGGCGGCGGGGAGCTGTTTTTT
TRBV6-6	TRBJ2-5	NA	NA	CASSPGKETQYF	TGTGCCAGCAGTCCAGGGAAAGAGACCCAGTACTTC
TRBV5-1	TRBJ2-4	NA	NA	CASSLEFGAKNIQYF	TGCGCCAGCAGCTTGGAATTTGGAGCCAAAAACATTCAGTACTTC
TRBV6-4	TRBJ1-1	NA	NA	CASGREVGAELDYTEAFF	TGTGCCAGCGGTAGGGAAGTGGGGGCAGAACTTGACTACACTGAAGCTTTCTTT
TRBV15	TRBJ2-7	NA	NA	CATSRDYGSHYEQYF	TGTGCCACCAGCAGAGATTACGGCAGCCACTACGAGCAGTACTTC
TRBV6-1	TRBJ2-1	TRBD2	NA	CASSGPERGYNEQFF	TGTGCCAGCAGTGGACCCGAGCGGGGGTACAATGAGCAGTTCTTC
TRBV7-9	TRBJ1-2	NA	NA	CASRAGTSNGYTF	TGTGCCAGCAGAGCCGGGACAAGTAATGGCTACACCTTC
TRBV29-1	TRBJ2-1	NA	once	CSVDAEQFF	TGCAGCGTTGATGCTGAGCAGTTCTTC
TRBV5-1	TRBJ1-1	NA	NA	CASCRGMNTEAFF	TGCGCCAGTTGTAGGGGAATGAACACTGAAGCTTTCTTT
TRBV2	TRBJ1-2	NA	NA	CASSENTNYGYTF	TGTGCCAGCAGTGAAAATACTAACTATGGCTACACCTTC
TRBV5-4	TRBJ2-5	TRBD2	once	CASSLATRGETQYF	TGTGCCAGCAGCTTGGCAACGCGGGGGGAGACCCAGTACTTC
TRBV6-5	TRBJ2-1	NA	few	CASSYTGAGEQFF	TGTGCCAGCAGTTACACCGGTGCAGGGGAGCAGTTCTTC
TRBV23-1	TRBJ1-1	TRBD1	NA	CASSQWTKQGTEAFF	TGCGCCAGCAGTCAATGGACTAAACAGGGGACTGAAGCTTTCTTT
TRBV28	TRBJ2-7	TRBD2	NA	CASSPAGGYYEQYF	TGTGCCAGCAGCCCAGCGGGAGGATATTACGAGCAGTACTTC
TRBV2	TRBJ2-1	TRBD2	few	CVAASETAGGHRAYRQFF	TGTGTCGCAGCATCGGAGACGGCGGGAGGTCACCGCGCCTACAGGCAGTTCTTC
TRBV5-1	TRBJ2-1	NA	NA	CASSRGQDNEQFF	TGCGCCAGCAGCCGGGGGCAGGACAATGAGCAGTTCTTC
TRBV28	TRBJ1-1	NA	many	CASSLLGTTNTEAFF	TGTGCCAGCAGTTTACTCGGGACAACGAACACTGAAGCTTTCTTT
TRBV5-1	TRBJ1-2	NA	NA	CASSLRLGPAEGYTF	TGCGCCAGCAGCTTAAGGTTGGGGCCCGCAGAGGGCTACACCTTC
TRBV11-2	TRBJ1-2	NA	NA	CASSYTAGLDGYTF	TGTGCCAGCAGTTACACCGCGGGTCTTGATGGCTACACCTTC
TRBV6-1	TRBJ1-2	NA	NA	CASSEAQTSPNYGYTF	TGTGCCAGCAGTGAAGCCCAGACAAGTCCTAACTATGGCTACACCTTC
TRBV27	TRBJ2-2	NA	once	CASSLSRNTGELFF	TGTGCCAGCAGTTTATCTAGAAACACCGGGGAGCTGTTTTTT